This TCR beta chain was observed in a study of neurological immune-mediated disorders. Time point meaning: longitudinal time-point 3. Trimming removed 6 bases from V and 0 bases from J, with 12 bases in between. The CDR3 sequence is 15 residues long. Germline V lookup: CDR1 MNHEY, CDR2 SVGAGI. By 5'RACE with 10-nucleotide random UMIs, the cDNA was made. TCRdb re-called the 5' RACE reads through MiXCR, storing one row per CDR3 protein. This table holds under 100,000 distinct CDR3 sequences, 4.3% found once. There are many counts of this clonotype. The target antigen is unknown. General study points: CDR3 amino acid sequences of expanded clones were not shared across subjects, a result suggesting private repertoires in all groups. Multiple sclerosis patients had less TCR clonal expansion than even healthy controls, unlike HTLV-1-associated myelopathy.

The rearrangement uses TRBV6-5 and TRBJ1-3, with D tentatively TRBD1 (6 bases). The sample comprised PBMCs. This clonotype was sampled from a woman aged 55-75 years with multiple sclerosis. The CDR3 coding sequence is TGTGCCAGCAGACGACAGGAGAGCTCTGGAAACACCATATATTTT. Translated, it gives CASRRQESSGNTIYF.